Shown below are 20 T cell receptor beta chains from a single sample sequenced in a study of cytomegalovirus exposure and HLA in healthy donors. PCR primers comprised 60 Vbeta and 13 Jbeta primers. Data came from immunoSEQ multiplex PCR; TCRdb stores just in-frame clones and leaves some out. The sample includes about 150,000 clones, approximately 85% of them seen just once. The specimen sequenced was PBMCs. These receptors all come from a man between 50 and 59 years old in good health and CMV-seropositive.

The chain joins TRBV19 to TRBJ2-1, with D perhaps TRBD2 (5 bases). The CDR3 runs to 14 residues. Trimming cost V 4 bases and J 3 bases, with 10 bases left between them. Germline V gene data show CDR1 as LNHDA and CDR2 as SQIVND (reference sequence). CDR3 region: CASSRGEGYNEQFF. CDR3 DNA: TGTGCCAGTAGTAGAGGCGAGGGCTACAATGAGCAGTTCTTC. Complete variable domain (other parts from reference TRBV19 and TRBJ2-1): DGGITQSPKYLFRKEGQNVTLSCEQNLNHDAMYWYRQDPGQGLRLIYYSQIVNDFQKGDIAEGYSVSREKKESFPLTVTSAQKNPTAFYLCASSRGEGYNEQFFGPGTRLTVL.

J is TRBJ1-1 and V is TRBV29-1, with D perhaps TRBD1 (5 bases). There are 13 residues in the CDR3. Trimming left V 5 bases short and J 3 bases short, with 13 bases between. In germline, CDR1 is SQVTM, CDR2 ANQGSEA. CDR3 nucleotides: TGCAGCGTTTTCCGGGGGATGGACACTGAAGCTTTCTTT. Its protein is CSVFRGMDTEAFF. The full variable domain, in which reference TRBV29-1 and TRBJ1-1 provide the parts outside the CDR3, is SAVISQKPSRDICQRGTSLTIQCQVDSQVTMMFWYRQQPGQSLTLIATANQGSEATYESGFVIDKFPISRPNLTFSTLTVSNMSPEDSSIYLCSVFRGMDTEAFFGQGTRLTVV.

The chain links TRBV5-1 to TRBJ2-5, with D unresolved. V was trimmed by 3 bases and J by 5 bases, leaving 5 bases between them. The CDR3 extends over 11 amino acids. Germline CDR1 is SGHRS and CDR2 is YFSETQ. The CDR3 bases are TGCGCCAGCAGCTCTATGGAGACCCAGTACTTC. As protein: CASSSMETQYF.

This chain uses TRBV23-1 with TRBJ1-5, with 10 nucleotides matching TRBD1. TRBV23-1 falls under the ORF class, with uncertain function. This CDR3 has 15 amino acids. The J segment lost 10 bases and the V segment lost 6 bases, leaving 12 bases of the junction unmatched. CDR3 protein: CASRPRDRGNDPQHF. In nucleotides, the CDR3 is TGCGCCAGCAGACCCCGGGACAGGGGTAATGATCCCCAGCATTTT.

This sequence joins TRBV7-3 and TRBJ2-3, with no clear D. The CDR3 sequence is 13 residues long. V dropped 3 bases and J dropped 3 bases, with 7 bases sitting between them. CDR1 and CDR2 (germline): SGHTA, FQGTGA. The CDR3 reads CASSLAVTDTQYF. The DNA for the CDR3 is TGTGCCAGCAGCTTGGCAGTAACAGATACGCAGTATTTT.

The chain has TRBV27 and TRBJ2-2, with 14 bases lining up with TRBD2. Unmatched junction bases numbered 13, after V lost 6 bases and J lost 4 bases. CDR3 length: 19 residues. Looked up from germline, CDR1 is MNHEY and CDR2 is SMNVEV (reference sequence). CDR3 bases: TGTGCCAGCAGGCGACTAGCGGGAGGGCCGAGTATGAGCACCGGGGAGCTGTTTTTT. Translation: CASRRLAGGPSMSTGELFF.

The V call is TRBV28, the J call TRBJ2-1; 7 positions agree with TRBD2. J was trimmed by 10 bases and V by 8 bases; bases with no gene match: 5. The CDR3 loop spans 11 amino acids. Per the germline V gene, CDR1 is MDHEN and CDR2 is SYDVKM. The CDR3 DNA is TGTGCCAGCCTCAGGGAGGGAGAGCAGTTCTTC. This encodes CASLREGEQFF.

As to this clone: The junction departs from germline at one end; a sequencing error may be responsible. The gene calls are TRBV7-7 and TRBJ2-2; tentative D call: TRBD1 (5 bases). This CDR3 is built from 15 residues. The germline gives CDR1 SSHAT, CDR2 FNYEAQ (reference sequence). CDR3 in amino acids: CASSSSQVNTGELFF. For the CDR3, the DNA is TGTGCTAGCAGCTCCTCACAGGTTAACACCGGGGAGCTGTTTTTT.

V gene TRBV29-1 combines with J gene TRBJ1-4, with a possible D match to TRBD1 (6 bases). Germline assignment: CDR1 SQVTM and CDR2 ANQGSEA. Trimming removed 0 bases at V and 6 bases at J, with 11 bases between. This CDR3 is built from 14 residues. CDR3 loop: CSVEEGRGDEKLFF. Written as DNA, the CDR3 is TGCAGCGTTGAAGAGGGCAGGGGCGATGAAAAACTGTTTTTT.

This chain uses TRBV28 with TRBJ2-1, with D possibly being TRBD2 (6 bases). Between the trimmed V and J ends, which lost 5 bases and 8 bases, there was a span of 13 bases. The germline gives CDR1 MDHEN, CDR2 SYDVKM. This CDR3 spans 13 amino acids. In DNA form, the CDR3 reads TGTGCCAGCAGTGGCGGGGCCTGGGATGAGCAGTTCTTC. Its translation is CASSGGAWDEQFF.

DNA of the CDR3: TGTGCCAGCAGAACAACAGGGTGGGCTAGGTATGGCTACACCTTC. Its protein is CASRTTGWARYGYTF. This chain uses TRBV28 with TRBJ1-2; perhaps TRBD1 as D (6 bases). V gave up 6 bases and J gave up 5 bases, with 19 bases separating them. The CDR3 sequence is 15 residues long. The germline V gene has CDR1 MDHEN and CDR2 SYDVKM.

The chain links TRBV10-3 to TRBJ1-5, with a tentative D call TRBD1 (6 bases). Trimming shortened V by 6 bases and J by 6 bases, and 12 bases separated the two germline ends. Germline CDR1 is ENHRY and CDR2 is SYGVKD. The length of the CDR3 is 13 residues. CDR3 DNA sequence: TGTGCCATCAGCGGTCAGGGGACTCAGCCCCAGCATTTT. Translating it yields CAISGQGTQPQHF.

The V and J genes are TRBV7-8 and TRBJ1-1; D might be TRBD1 (6 bases). The V end lost 4 bases, the J end lost 4 bases, and 13 bases lay between the germline ends. CDR3 length: 14 residues. CDR1 is SGHVS, CDR2 FQNEAQ, per germline. This chain's CDR3 is CASSWAGAGTEAFF. Written as DNA, the CDR3 is TGTGCCAGCAGCTGGGCGGGGGCGGGCACTGAAGCTTTCTTT.

CDR3 in DNA: TGTGCCAGCAGTTACGGGCAGCTTGATTCACCCCTCCACTTT. Amino acids: CASSYGQLDSPLHF. The J gene is TRBJ1-6, the V gene TRBV6-5, with D unclear. This CDR3 is built from 14 residues. Looked up from germline, CDR1 is MNHEY and CDR2 is SVGAGI. With 2 bases removed from V and 8 bases from J, the gap between germline ends came to 10 bases.

The CDR3 coding sequence is TGCGCCAGCAGCCGAAGTGTGGAACGCGGGACAGGTGACAATGAGCAGTTCTTC. Translated, it gives CASSRSVERGTGDNEQFF. The chain is built from TRBV4-1 and TRBJ2-1; 8 nucleotides match TRBD1. The germline V gene encodes CDR1 MGHRA and CDR2 YSYEKL. The trim removed 4 bases at V and 5 bases at J, leaving 16 bases unmatched. The length of the CDR3 is 18 residues.

The V call is TRBV2, the J call TRBJ2-1, with D possibly TRBD1 on 6 matching bases. This CDR3 is 15 amino acids long. Germline V CDR1 and CDR2: SNHLY, FYNNEI. Between the trimmed V and J ends, which lost 1 base and 6 bases, there was a span of 13 bases. The CDR3 DNA reads TGTGCCAGCAGTGAAGACAGGGTCTTAGGCAATGAGCAGTTCTTC. Its protein product is CASSEDRVLGNEQFF.

The sample holds a few counts of this clone. The chain couples TRBV6-4 to TRBJ1-5, with D tentatively TRBD1 (5 bases). This CDR3 contains 13 residues. Germline-derived CDR1 and CDR2 are MRHNA and SNTAGT. V was trimmed by 4 bases and J by 3 bases, leaving 7 bases between them. The CDR3 DNA reads as TGTGCCAGCAGTGTCAGGGACAATCAGCCCCAGCATTTT. It encodes CASSVRDNQPQHF.

The chain carries TRBV11-3 and TRBJ2-3; maybe TRBD1 (5 bases). The V end lost 1 base, the J end lost 4 bases, and 12 bases lay between the germline ends. Germline-derived CDR1 and CDR2 are SGHNT and YENEEA. The CDR3 is 15 amino acids. The CDR3 coding sequence is TGTGCCAGCAGCTTAGGATCAGGGTCCGCAGATACGCAGTATTTT. It translates to CASSLGSGSADTQYF. The full variable domain, in which reference TRBV11-3 and TRBJ2-3 provide the parts outside the CDR3, is EAGVVQSPRYKIIEKKQPVAFWCNPISGHNTLYWYLQNLGQGPELLIRYENEEAVDDSQLPKDRFSAERLKGVDSTLKIQPAELGDSAVYLCASSLGSGSADTQYFGPGTRLTVL.

This chain links TRBV6-5 with TRBJ1-2; no clear D. V was pared by 2 bases and J by 8 bases, with 6 bases between. The V gene's germline CDR1 is MNHEY and CDR2 SVGAGI. This CDR3 is 11 amino acids long. This chain's CDR3 is CASSYDGGYTF. The CDR3 DNA sequence: TGTGCCAGCAGTTACGATGGCGGCTACACCTTC.

V and J are TRBV28 and TRBJ2-7; TRBD2 agrees at 11 bases. Germline CDR1 is MDHEN and CDR2 is SYDVKM. The V segment lost 3 bases and the J segment 0 bases; nucleotides outside the gene matches: 10. CDR3 size: 18 residues. The CDR3 nucleotides read TGTGCCAGCAGTTTTAACGTCTATGGGACTAGCGGCTCCTACGAGCAGTACTTC. Translated, it gives CASSFNVYGTSGSYEQYF. Supplemented by reference TRBV28 and TRBJ2-7, the full variable domain reads DVKVTQSSRYLVKRTGEKVFLECVQDMDHENMFWYRQDPGLGLRLIYFSYDVKMKEKGDIPEGYSVSREKKERFSLILESASTNQTSMYLCASSFNVYGTSGSYEQYFGPGTRLTVT.